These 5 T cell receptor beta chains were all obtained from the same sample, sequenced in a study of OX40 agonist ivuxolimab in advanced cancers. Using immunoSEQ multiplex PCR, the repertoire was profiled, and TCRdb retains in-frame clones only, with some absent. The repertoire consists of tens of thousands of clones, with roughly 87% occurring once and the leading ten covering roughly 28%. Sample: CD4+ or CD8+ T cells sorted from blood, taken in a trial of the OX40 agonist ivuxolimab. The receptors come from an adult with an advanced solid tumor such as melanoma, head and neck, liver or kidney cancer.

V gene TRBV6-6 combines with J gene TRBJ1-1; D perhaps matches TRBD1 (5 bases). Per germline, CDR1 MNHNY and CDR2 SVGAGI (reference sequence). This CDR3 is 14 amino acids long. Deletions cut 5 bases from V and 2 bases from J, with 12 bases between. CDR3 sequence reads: CASSQGHLNTEAFF. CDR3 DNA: TGTGCCAGCAGTCAAGGACACCTAAACACTGAAGCTTTCTTT.

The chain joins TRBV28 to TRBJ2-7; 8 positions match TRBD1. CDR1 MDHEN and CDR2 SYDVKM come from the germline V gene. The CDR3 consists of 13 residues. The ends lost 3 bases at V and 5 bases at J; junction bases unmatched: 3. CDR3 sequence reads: CASSFGQGNEQYF. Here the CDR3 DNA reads TGTGCCAGCAGTTTTGGACAGGGAAACGAGCAGTACTTC.

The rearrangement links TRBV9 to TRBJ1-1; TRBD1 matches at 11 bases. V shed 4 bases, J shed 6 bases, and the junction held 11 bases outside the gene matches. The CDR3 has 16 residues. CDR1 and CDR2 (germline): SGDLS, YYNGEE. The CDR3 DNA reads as TGTGCCAGCAGCCCGCACCTACCGGGACAGGGGGCTGAAGCTTTCTTT. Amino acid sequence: CASSPHLPGQGAEAFF.

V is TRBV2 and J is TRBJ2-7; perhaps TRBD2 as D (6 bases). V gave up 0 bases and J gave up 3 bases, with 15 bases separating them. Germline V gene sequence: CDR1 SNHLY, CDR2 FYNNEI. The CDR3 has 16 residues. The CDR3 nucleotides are TGTGCCAGCAGTGAAGCGTGGCGGGGTGTGAGCTACGAGCAGTACTTC. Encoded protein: CASSEAWRGVSYEQYF.

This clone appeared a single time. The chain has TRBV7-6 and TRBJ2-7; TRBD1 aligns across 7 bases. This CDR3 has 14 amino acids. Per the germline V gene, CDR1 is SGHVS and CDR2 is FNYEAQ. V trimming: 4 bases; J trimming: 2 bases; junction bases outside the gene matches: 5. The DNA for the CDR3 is TGTGCCAGCAGCTCCTCGGGACAGCCCTACGAGCAGTACTTC. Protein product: CASSSSGQPYEQYF.